This entry lists 5 T cell receptor beta chains sequenced from one sample in a study of metastatic and nonmetastatic thyroid tumors. MiXCR was used by TCRdb to re-call the PCR reads. Of roughly 40,000 clones in the sample, less than 20% were seen once. No patient received treatment before thyroid surgery. Sequences were obtained from blood. These receptors came from a female donor with papillary thyroid cancer or a benign thyroid nodule (not recorded which). Some clones in this sample may be carry-over from other donors' samples.

This clone appeared many times. The DNA of the CDR3 is TGTGCCAGCAACCGACAGGGGGCAATTTCTGGCTACACCTTC. It translates to CASNRQGAISGYTF. The chain carries TRBV12-3 or TRBV12-4 and TRBJ1-2; 10 bases line up with TRBD1. J lost 7 bases, V lost 7 bases, and 9 bases had no gene match. This CDR3 is built from 14 residues.

This clone has just a few counts. One end of the junction varies from germline; a read error may be responsible. The V gene is TRBV6-1, the J gene TRBJ1-5; the D gene is possibly TRBD1 (5 bases). Germline CDR1 and CDR2: MNHNS and SASEGT. The CDR3 spans 14 residues. The CDR3 region has the DNA TGTGCCAACAGTCCCCAGGGTGGCAATCAGCCCCAGCACTTT. This gives the protein CANSPQGGNQPQHF.

This clone was observed a few times. V usage is TRBV29-1 and J usage is TRBJ1-1; D is ambiguous. Germline values: CDR1 SQVTM, CDR2 ANQGSEA. CDR3 length: 14 residues. Trimming took off 5 bases at V and 5 bases at J, with 18 bases between the two ends. CDR3 loop: CSVSQSFRKTEAFF. In nucleotides, the CDR3 is TGCAGCGTTTCCCAGAGCTTTAGGAAAACTGAAGCTTTCTTT. The variable domain in full, completed from reference TRBV29-1 and TRBJ1-1, reads SAVISQKPSRDICQRGTSLTIQCQVDSQVTMMFWYRQQPGQSLTLIATANQGSEATYESGFVIDKFPISRPNLTFSTLTVSNMSPEDSSIYLCSVSQSFRKTEAFFGQGTRLTVV.

This sequence joins TRBV6-5 and TRBJ2-7; no definite D call. Germline CDR1 MNHEY, CDR2 SVGAGI. Trimming left V 5 bases short and J 1 base short, with 9 bases between. The CDR3 extends over 13 amino acids. CDR3 DNA: TGTGCCAGCAGTACTCCTAGGTCCTACGAGCAGTACTTC. Translating gives CASSTPRSYEQYF.

This clone has ten or more counts. The rearrangement joins TRBV2 to TRBJ2-3; D is uncertain. Trimming took off 7 bases at V and 2 bases at J, with 10 bases between the two ends. CDR3 length: 13 residues. Germline CDR1 and CDR2: SNHLY and FYNNEI. This CDR3 is CASNPAFTDTQYF. For the CDR3, the DNA is TGTGCCAGCAACCCGGCCTTCACAGATACGCAGTATTTT. Full variable domain (remainder filled in from reference TRBV2 and TRBJ2-3): EPEVTQTPSHQVTQMGQEVILRCVPISNHLYFYWYRQILGQKVEFLVSFYNNEISEKSEIFDDQFSVERPDGSNFTLKIRSTKLEDSAMYFCASNPAFTDTQYFGPGTRLTVL.